This TCR beta chain appears in the sequencing data of a study of T cell repertoires in cytomegalovirus infection. Across the whole study: A matching HLA type, together with CMV infection, was signaled by public TCR beta signatures.

Each CDR3 protein is one row after TCRdb ran MiXCR on the reads. The sample includes some 150,000 distinct CDR3 sequences, around 20% seen only once; the top ten take approximately 9.9%. There are 14 residues in the CDR3. The trim removed 5 bases at V and 2 bases at J, leaving 2 bases unmatched. Germline lookup yields CDR1 LGHNT and CDR2 FRNRAP. The receptor was isolated from a human donor in good health (CMV status not recorded). Some clones in this sample may be carry-over from other donors' samples. The sequenced sample consisted of PBMCs. This rearrangement joins TRBV12-5 to TRBJ1-5; TRBD1 matches at 8 bases. The CDR3, as DNA: TGTGCTAGTGGTCCGACAGGGGGCAATCAGCCCCAGCATTTT. Encoded protein: CASGPTGGNQPQHF.